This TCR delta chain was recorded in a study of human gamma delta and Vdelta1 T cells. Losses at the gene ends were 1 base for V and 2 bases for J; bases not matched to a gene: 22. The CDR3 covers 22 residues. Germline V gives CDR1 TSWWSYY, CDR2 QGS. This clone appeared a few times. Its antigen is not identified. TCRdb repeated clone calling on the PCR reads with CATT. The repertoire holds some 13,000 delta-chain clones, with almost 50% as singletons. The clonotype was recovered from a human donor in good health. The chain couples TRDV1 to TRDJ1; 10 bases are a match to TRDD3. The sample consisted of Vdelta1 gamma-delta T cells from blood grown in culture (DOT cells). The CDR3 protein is CALGEPRPANSYWGMRTDKLIF. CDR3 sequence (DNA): TGTGCTCTTGGGGAACCCCGTCCCGCCAACTCGTACTGGGGGATGCGTACCGATAAACTCATCTTT.